The 17 T cell receptor beta chains below were found in one sample sequenced in a study of control samples from healthy donors and cancer patients. Using immunoSEQ multiplex PCR, the repertoire was profiled, and TCRdb retains in-frame clones only, with some absent. The profile covers roughly 120,000 clones, with roughly nine tenths appearing a single time and 7.8% taken by the ten largest. Sequencing input: blood. The receptors derive from a woman between 18 and 29 years old in good health.

The CDR3 DNA is TGTGCCACCAGTGCCCCTCCGCTTCAAGCGGGAGGGGGAGAGACCCAGTACTTC. As protein: CATSAPPLQAGGGETQYF. V gene TRBV24-1 combines with J gene TRBJ2-5; 10 positions agree with TRBD2. V lost 5 bases, J lost 4 bases, and 15 bases stayed unmatched. The CDR3 is made up of 18 amino acids. In germline, CDR1 is KGHDR, CDR2 SFDVKD.

This clone has only one observation. The J gene is TRBJ2-1, the V gene TRBV23-1, with 9 positions matching TRBD2. TRBV23-1 belongs to the ORF category, with a function that is uncertain. This CDR3 contains 15 residues. V lost 8 bases and J lost 7; bases outside the gene matches: 12. The DNA of the CDR3 is TGCGCCAGCGAGGATGGCGGGGGGGCGAGAAATGAGCAGTTCTTC. Translating gives CASEDGGGARNEQFF.

The CDR3 spells CAISDRGGQPQHF. DNA of the CDR3: TGTGCCATCAGCGACAGGGGAGGTCAGCCCCAGCATTTT. The gene calls are TRBV10-3 and TRBJ1-5, with 8 bases fitting TRBD1. The germline V gene has CDR1 ENHRY and CDR2 SYGVKD. The CDR3 contains 13 residues. J gave up 6 bases and V 6 bases, and 4 bases lay outside the gene matches.

The chain couples TRBV2 to TRBJ2-7, with 10 bases identical to TRBD1. The CDR3 has 12 residues. V lost 9 bases and J lost 4; bases outside the gene matches: 3. Germline assignment: CDR1 SNHLY and CDR2 FYNNEI. CDR3 amino acids: CASRTGGYEQYF. In nucleotides, the CDR3 is TGTGCCAGTCGGACAGGGGGGTACGAGCAGTACTTC.

This sequence joins TRBV7-2 and TRBJ2-3; either TRBD1 or TRBD2 may fit D (5 bases each). V lost 8 bases and J lost 2, with 11 bases in between. Germline CDR1 is SGHTA and CDR2 is FQGNSA. The length of the CDR3 is 13 residues. In DNA form, the CDR3 reads TGTGCCAGCCGGGACCGTAACACAGATACGCAGTATTTT. Translating gives CASRDRNTDTQYF.

This rearrangement joins TRBV13 to TRBJ1-5; 8 positions match TRBD1. J gave up 0 bases and V 4 bases, and 2 bases lay outside the gene matches. Germline CDR1 PRHDT, CDR2 FYEKMQ (reference sequence). CDR3 length: 15 residues. The CDR3 reads CASSYGQGSNQPQHF. The DNA for the CDR3 is TGTGCCAGCAGCTACGGACAGGGTAGCAATCAGCCCCAGCATTTT. Filled out from reference TRBV13 and TRBJ1-5, the complete variable domain reads AAGVIQSPRHLIKEKRETATLKCYPIPRHDTVYWYQQGPGQDPQFLISFYEKMQSDKGSIPDRFSAQQFSDYHSELNMSSLELGDSALYFCASSYGQGSNQPQHFGDGTRLSIL.

This rearrangement joins TRBV15 to TRBJ2-5, with D possibly TRBD2 on 5 matching bases. Germline V gene sequence: CDR1 LNHNV, CDR2 YYDKDF (reference sequence). The CDR3 loop spans 13 amino acids. Trimming stripped 5 bases from V and 2 bases from J, with 9 bases between. This chain's CDR3 is CATSVGDQETQYF. The CDR3 DNA sequence: TGTGCCACCAGCGTGGGAGATCAAGAGACCCAGTACTTC. Looking up the rest from reference TRBV15 and TRBJ2-5 gives the full variable domain: DAMVIQNPRYQVTQFGKPVTLSCSQTLNHNVMYWYQQKSSQAPKLLFHYYDKDFNNEADTPDNFQSRRPNTSFCFLDIRSPGLGDTAMYLCATSVGDQETQYFGPGTRLLVL.

This clone was observed a single time. This chain links TRBV18 with TRBJ1-3; 7 bases are a match to TRBD1. CDR3 length equals 15 residues. The germline V gene encodes CDR1 KGHSH and CDR2 LQKENI. Unmatched junction bases numbered 4, after V lost 4 bases and J lost 1 base. CDR3 nucleotides: TGTGCCAGCTCACGTGTGACAGGGTCTGGAAACACCATATATTTT. Translating gives CASSRVTGSGNTIYF.

The gene calls are TRBV28 and TRBJ2-3; D might be TRBD2 (7 bases). CDR3 size: 17 residues. Germline CDR1 reads MDHEN; CDR2 reads SYDVKM. V was shortened by 4 bases and J by 5 bases, with 22 bases between the two germline ends. CDR3 sequence: CASSWDGVLGGRDTQYF. CDR3 coding DNA: TGTGCCAGCAGTTGGGACGGGGTCCTCGGGGGGCGAGATACGCAGTATTTT.

This chain connects TRBV7-8 to TRBJ2-3; D is possibly TRBD1 (5 bases). The CDR3 consists of 15 residues. CDR1 and CDR2 from the germline V gene are SGHVS and FQNEAQ. V shed 4 bases and J shed 1 base, with 12 bases lying between them. CDR3 DNA sequence: TGTGCCAGCAGCTCGTCAGGGTGGGGCACAGATACGCAGTATTTT. This translates into CASSSSGWGTDTQYF.

There are a few counts of this clone. This chain uses TRBV2 with TRBJ2-7; D remains unclear. Germline assignment: CDR1 SNHLY and CDR2 FYNNEI. There are 11 residues in the CDR3. V lost 7 bases, J lost 2 bases, and 6 bases lay in between. For the CDR3, the DNA is TGTGCCAGCACAAACCCCTACGAGCAGTACTTC. Protein sequence: CASTNPYEQYF.

The chain has TRBV10-3 and TRBJ1-2, with D unclear. V lost 8 bases to trimming and J lost 0 bases, with 7 bases between them. CDR3 length equals 12 residues. CDR1 is ENHRY and CDR2 is SYGVKD in the germline V gene. DNA for the CDR3: TGTGCCATCTGGCGAGCTAACTATGGCTACACCTTC. Its protein is CAIWRANYGYTF.

The chain carries TRBV7-2 and TRBJ2-7; 7 nucleotides match TRBD2. V dropped 5 bases and J dropped 0; count of bases not matched to a gene: 7. The CDR3 contains 15 residues. CDR1 is SGHTA and CDR2 is FQGNSA in the germline V gene. This chain's CDR3 is CASSQSRDYSYEQYF. DNA of the CDR3: TGTGCCAGCAGCCAAAGCCGGGACTACTCCTACGAGCAGTACTTC.

This clone was found once. The CDR3 DNA sequence: TGTGCCAGCAGCTTATTTCTTCAAGAGACCCAGTACTTC. It codes for CASSLFLQETQYF. The genes are TRBV7-6 and TRBJ2-5; D not certain. CDR3 length: 13 amino acids. The germline gives CDR1 SGHVS, CDR2 FNYEAQ. Trimming pared 2 bases from V and 2 bases from J, leaving 6 bases between.

This clone was counted a single time. The CDR3, as DNA: TGTGCCAGCAGCTTAGATCGTCAGGGAGCAAACAATGAGCAGTTCTTC. Protein: CASSLDRQGANNEQFF. This chain uses TRBV7-3 with TRBJ2-1; D possibly matches TRBD1 or TRBD2 (5 bases each). Germline values: CDR1 SGHTA, CDR2 FQGTGA. The CDR3 runs to 16 residues. With 2 bases removed from V and 5 bases from J, the gap between germline ends came to 16 bases.

This clone was seen only once. This chain connects TRBV4-1 to TRBJ1-2, with D perhaps TRBD1 (5 bases). This CDR3 has 16 residues. The V end was cut by 0 bases, the J end by 0 bases, with 11 bases between. CDR1 is MGHRA, CDR2 YSYEKL, per germline. The CDR3 DNA reads TGCGCCAGCAGCCAAGATCGTCAGGGCCCTAACTATGGCTACACCTTC. Encoded protein: CASSQDRQGPNYGYTF.

The chain joins TRBV12-5 to TRBJ2-3; D not resolved. Trimming stripped 2 bases from V and 2 bases from J, with 2 bases between. The length of the CDR3 is 12 residues. Germline V lookup: CDR1 LGHNT, CDR2 FRNRAP. In DNA form, the CDR3 reads TGTGCTAGTGGTTTGAACACAGATACGCAGTATTTT. Its protein product is CASGLNTDTQYF.